The 15 T cell receptor beta chains below all came from one sample that was sequenced in a study of PD-1 blockade in mismatch repair-deficient tumors. Repertoires were generated with immunoSEQ multiplex PCR, while TCRdb's copy carries only in-frame clones and drops some. The profile shows around 120,000 clones, about 88% of them singletons. The sample consisted of peripheral blood, taken 44 weeks after starting pembrolizumab. These receptors were collected from an adult with mismatch repair-deficient cancer.

The chain is built from TRBV19 and TRBJ2-5; a weak D match, TRBD2 (6 bases). Germline CDR1 is LNHDA and CDR2 is SQIVND (reference sequence). The germline V and J ends were trimmed by 3 bases and 4 bases, with 21 bases remaining between them. The CDR3 is 17 residues long. CDR3 in DNA: TGTGCCAGTAGTATGGGGGGAGGAGTAAGATCGGGAGAGACCCAGTACTTC. Amino acid sequence: CASSMGGGVRSGETQYF.

The V and J genes are TRBV7-8 and TRBJ2-7; the D gene could be TRBD1 or TRBD2 (5 bases each). This CDR3 spans 16 amino acids. V was clipped by 2 bases and J by 1 base, with 15 bases between them. Germline CDR1 reads SGHVS; CDR2 reads FQNEAQ. CDR3 sequence reads: CASSLWVGEKSYEQYF. Here the CDR3 DNA reads TGTGCCAGCAGCTTATGGGTGGGGGAGAAGTCCTACGAGCAGTACTTC.

V is TRBV5-4 and J is TRBJ2-1; D is possibly TRBD1 or TRBD2 (7 bases each). In germline, CDR1 is SGHNT, CDR2 YYREEE (reference sequence). Trimming pared 4 bases from V and 9 bases from J, leaving 20 bases between. The length of the CDR3 is 15 residues. The CDR3 spells CASSPGTLRGGEQFF. The CDR3 region has the DNA TGTGCCAGCAGCCCAGGGACCCTCAGGGGGGGTGAGCAGTTCTTC.

V is TRBV28 and J is TRBJ2-3; TRBD2 aligns across 7 bases. The CDR3 covers 15 residues. Germline-derived CDR1 and CDR2 are MDHEN and SYDVKM. After removal of 7 bases from V and 5 bases from J, the junction contained 12 bases not matched to a gene. The CDR3 reads CASTLEGREKDTQYF. The CDR3 nucleotides read TGTGCCAGCACCCTCGAGGGGCGGGAGAAAGATACGCAGTATTTT.

This clone was recorded only once. A read error may produce the germline difference seen at one junction end. The chain combines TRBV5-4 with TRBJ2-7; 9 bases match TRBD1. Germline V gives CDR1 SGHNT, CDR2 YYREEE (reference sequence). The CDR3 has 14 residues. The CDR3 DNA sequence: TGCGCCAGCAGCCCTAGACAGGGGGACTACGAGCAGTACTTC. Protein: CASSPRQGDYEQYF.

The V gene is TRBV28, the J gene TRBJ1-1; possible D gene TRBD1, 5 bases. The CDR3 length is 13 residues. Trimming took off 3 bases at V and 4 bases at J, with 9 bases between the two ends. Germline V gene lookup returns CDR1 MDHEN and CDR2 SYDVKM. For the CDR3, the DNA is TGTGCCAGCAGTTTGTTTCAGGGCACTGAAGCTTTCTTT. It encodes CASSLFQGTEAFF.

This clone was detected only a few times. The chain employs TRBV19 and TRBJ1-1; D is perhaps TRBD1 (6 bases). The germline gives CDR1 LNHDA, CDR2 SQIVND (reference sequence). The V and J ends lost 5 bases and 1 base respectively, with 11 bases between them. This CDR3 is 14 amino acids long. The chain's CDR3 is CASSPWTANTEAFF. The CDR3 region has the DNA TGTGCCAGTAGTCCTTGGACAGCGAACACTGAAGCTTTCTTT.

The chain couples TRBV21-1 to TRBJ1-2; TRBD1, the table's D call, was not compared with the DNA. TRBV21-1 is a listed pseudogene. The CDR3 contains 13 residues. As DNA, the CDR3 is TGTGCCAGCAGCAAGGGACATTTTTATGGCTACACCTTC. Residues: CASSKGHFYGYTF.

The genes are TRBV5-1 and TRBJ1-2; 9 bases align to TRBD1. The CDR3 spans 14 residues. Per germline, CDR1 SGHRS and CDR2 YFSETQ. V trimming: 4 bases; J trimming: 4 bases; junction bases outside the gene matches: 5. The DNA for the CDR3 is TGCGCCAGCAGCGGCGGGACAGGGCCCTATGGCTACACCTTC. As protein: CASSGGTGPYGYTF.

This clone occurred a few times. The V call is TRBV29-1, the J call TRBJ1-2, with unresolved D. Trimming pared 4 bases from V and 3 bases from J, leaving 9 bases between. The V gene's germline CDR1 is SQVTM and CDR2 ANQGSEA. The CDR3 sequence is 12 residues long. The CDR3 region has the DNA TGCAGCGTTGTTTGGCAGGACTATGGCTACACCTTC. This translates into CSVVWQDYGYTF.

This rearrangement joins TRBV6-1 to TRBJ1-5; 10 nucleotides agree with TRBD1. Germline V gene data show CDR1 as MNHNS and CDR2 as SASEGT. Trimming removed 4 bases from V and 0 bases from J; junction bases left unmatched: 15. The CDR3 is 20 residues long. Here the CDR3 reads CASSANRDRGGVYSNQPQHF. The CDR3 DNA reads TGTGCCAGCAGTGCTAATAGGGACAGGGGAGGGGTATATAGCAATCAGCCCCAGCATTTT.

This clone was seen at least ten times. This chain uses TRBV12-5 with TRBJ2-7; D remains ambiguous. The V and J ends lost 0 bases and 2 bases respectively, with 14 bases between them. The germline V gene encodes CDR1 LGHNT and CDR2 FRNRAP. The CDR3 contains 16 residues. The CDR3 loop is CASGLVIGQETYEQYF. CDR3 DNA sequence: TGTGCTAGTGGTTTGGTAATTGGGCAGGAAACCTACGAGCAGTACTTC.

This rearrangement joins TRBV6-6 to TRBJ2-7; TRBD2 aligns across 11 bases. Looked up from germline, CDR1 is MNHNY and CDR2 is SVGAGI (reference sequence). CDR3 size: 14 residues. The ends lost 2 bases at V and 7 bases at J; junction bases unmatched: 4. DNA of the CDR3: TGTGCCAGCAGTTACGTAGCGGGAGGGGAGGAGCAGTACTTC. Translated, it gives CASSYVAGGEEQYF.

J is TRBJ2-5 and V is TRBV7-9; perhaps TRBD1 as D (6 bases). The length of the CDR3 is 16 residues. Looked up from germline, CDR1 is SEHNR and CDR2 is FQNEAQ (reference sequence). Trimming removed 5 bases at V and 1 base at J, with 17 bases between. DNA for the CDR3: TGTGCCAGCAGCCCCCCGGGACGGACAGCCCAAGAGACCCAGTACTTC. This sequence encodes CASSPPGRTAQETQYF.

The rearrangement joins TRBV6-4 to TRBJ2-3, with 9 positions matching TRBD2. Germline V CDR1 and CDR2: MRHNA, SNTAGT. V shed 0 bases, J shed 6 bases, and the junction held 1 base outside the gene matches. CDR3 length: 14 amino acids. DNA of the CDR3: TGTGCCAGCAGTGACTCGAGCGGGAGGGATACGCAGTATTTT. The encoded protein is CASSDSSGRDTQYF.